These T cell receptor beta chains were read from a single sample in a study of blood T cell repertoires in COVID-19. Sequencing used immunoSEQ multiplex PCR; TCRdb keeps in-frame clones, though not all of them. This table holds 150,000 to 200,000 clones, approximately 73% found once. Sequenced: PBMCs or T cells enriched from blood (not recorded which). Receptors originate from a woman in her 50s with acute COVID-19. The CDR3 runs from the conserved cysteine through the conserved F or W. Fields, in order: CDR3 protein, CDR3 DNA, D gene, J gene, V gene, clone size. The D gene is left open where the match is weak. Clone size is shown for a subset of rows, as once, few, many or a class of expanded clone.

CASSQQSFSYTGELFF,TGTGCCAGCAGCCAACAGTCCTTCTCGTACACCGGGGAGCTGTTTTTT,-,TRBJ2-2,TRBV3-1/TRBV3-2,-
CASRTDRGRGEQFF,TGCGCCAGCAGAACGGACAGGGGGAGAGGCGAGCAGTTCTTC,TRBD1,TRBJ2-1,TRBV10-1,-
CASSSAGPNPEAFF,TGTGCCAGCAGTTCCGCGGGCCCGAACCCTGAAGCTTTCTTT,-,TRBJ1-1,TRBV6-2/TRBV6-3,-
CASSEAVLSGSKTQYF,TGTGCCAGCAGTGAAGCCGTTTTAAGCGGGTCCAAGACCCAGTACTTC,-,TRBJ2-5,TRBV6-1,-
CASSPTTGIAGGELFF,TGTGCCAGCTCACCCACAACAGGGATCGCCGGCGGGGAGCTGTTTTTT,-,TRBJ2-2,TRBV18,once
CSVEDPGGEGKNIQYF,TGCAGCGTTGAAGACCCAGGGGGCGAGGGCAAAAACATTCAGTACTTC,TRBD1,TRBJ2-4,TRBV29-1,-
CASSLGGSTGELFF,TGTGCCAGCAGCCTTGGCGGGTCCACCGGGGAGCTGTTTTTT,-,TRBJ2-2,TRBV7-9,few
CASSSYGRVNQPQHF,TGTGCCAGCAGCTCCTATGGCAGGGTCAATCAGCCCCAGCATTTT,-,TRBJ1-5,TRBV7-2,-
CASSSTGYEQFF,TGTGCCAGCAGTTCTACAGGGTACGAGCAGTTCTTC,-,TRBJ2-1,TRBV2,-
CASSLTAANPGTEAFF,TGTGCCAGCAGCTTAACGGCCGCTAACCCCGGGACAGAAGCTTTCTTT,-,TRBJ1-1,TRBV5-4,-
CASREPGGNSPLHF,TGCGCCAGCAGAGAACCAGGGGGGAATTCACCCCTCCACTTT,TRBD1,TRBJ1-6,TRBV10-2,-
CSVRTENTEAFF,TGCAGCGTCCGGACAGAGAACACTGAAGCTTTCTTT,-,TRBJ1-1,TRBV29-1,-